Sequencing of this T cell receptor beta chain was carried out in a study of cytomegalovirus exposure and HLA in healthy donors. Overall study results and limits: Overall, approximately 150 TCR beta chains were annotated as cytomegalovirus-associated. The later analysis indicated that the majority of CMV-associated TCR beta chains appeared HLA-restricted.

Amplification used 60 Vbeta primers and 13 Jbeta primers. TCRdb's copy holds only in-frame clones and misses some; the assay was immunoSEQ multiplex PCR. The data show fewer than 200,000 clones, 65% to 70% seen once. Germline loops: CDR1 MNHEY, CDR2 SMNVEV (reference sequence). The V segment lost 5 bases and the J segment 2 bases; nucleotides outside the gene matches: 9. The CDR3 is made up of 15 amino acids. Points on this clone: Its antigen is not known.

Sequenced material: PBMCs. This sequence was found in a woman in her late teens or twenties in good health and CMV-seropositive. The chain employs TRBV27 and TRBJ2-7; 7 positions match TRBD1. The CDR3 nucleotides read TGTGCCAGCAGTAAAGGAACAGGGGTGGCCTACGAGCAGTACTTC. It encodes CASSKGTGVAYEQYF.